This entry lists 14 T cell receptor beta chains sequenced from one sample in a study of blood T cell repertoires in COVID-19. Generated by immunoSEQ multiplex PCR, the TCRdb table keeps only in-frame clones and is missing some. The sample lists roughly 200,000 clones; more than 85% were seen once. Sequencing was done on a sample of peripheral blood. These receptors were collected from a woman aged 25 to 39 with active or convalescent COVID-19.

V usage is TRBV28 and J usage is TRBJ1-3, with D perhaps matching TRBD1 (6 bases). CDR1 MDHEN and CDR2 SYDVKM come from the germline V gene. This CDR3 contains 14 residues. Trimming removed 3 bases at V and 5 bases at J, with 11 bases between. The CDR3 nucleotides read TGTGCCAGCAGTTTTTCGGACAGTCGAAACACCATATATTTT. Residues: CASSFSDSRNTIYF.

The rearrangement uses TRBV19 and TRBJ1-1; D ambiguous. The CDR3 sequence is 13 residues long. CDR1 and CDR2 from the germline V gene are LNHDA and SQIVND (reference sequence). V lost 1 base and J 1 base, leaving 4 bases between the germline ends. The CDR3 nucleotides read TGTGCCAGTAGTATAGTGGCGAACACTGAAGCTTTCTTT. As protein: CASSIVANTEAFF.

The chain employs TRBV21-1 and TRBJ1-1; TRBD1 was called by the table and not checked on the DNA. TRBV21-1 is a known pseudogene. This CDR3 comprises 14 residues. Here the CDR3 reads CASSEMTGNTEAFF. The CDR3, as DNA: TGTGCCAGCAGCGAAATGACAGGGAACACTGAAGCTTTCTTT.

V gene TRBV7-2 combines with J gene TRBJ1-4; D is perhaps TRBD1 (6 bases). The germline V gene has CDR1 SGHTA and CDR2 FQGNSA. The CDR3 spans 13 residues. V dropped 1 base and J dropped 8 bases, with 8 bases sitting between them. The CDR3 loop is CASSLEGGEKLFF. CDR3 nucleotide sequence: TGTGCCAGCAGCTTAGAAGGGGGAGAAAAACTGTTTTTT.

The CDR3 DNA is TGTGCCAGCAGGGTAGCTGTCGCGGGAGGGCCGGGAGATACGCAGTATTTT. It translates to CASRVAVAGGPGDTQYF. The chain carries TRBV5-6 and TRBJ2-3, with 9 bases that match TRBD2. The CDR3 is 17 amino acids. The ends lost 5 bases at V and 5 bases at J; junction bases unmatched: 15. Germline CDR1 reads SGHDT; CDR2 reads YYEEEE. Drawing the rest from reference TRBV5-6 and TRBJ2-3, the complete variable domain is DAGVTQSPTHLIKTRGQQVTLRCSPKSGHDTVSWYQQALGQGPQFIFQYYEEEERQRGNFPDRFSGHQFPNYSSELNVNALLLGDSALYLCASRVAVAGGPGDTQYFGPGTRLTVL.

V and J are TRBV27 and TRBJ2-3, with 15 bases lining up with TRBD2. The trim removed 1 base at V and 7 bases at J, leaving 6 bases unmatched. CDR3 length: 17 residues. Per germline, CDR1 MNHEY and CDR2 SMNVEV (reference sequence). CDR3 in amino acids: CASSLFSGTSGRNTQYF. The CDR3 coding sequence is TGTGCCAGCAGTTTATTTTCCGGGACTAGCGGGAGGAATACGCAGTATTTT.

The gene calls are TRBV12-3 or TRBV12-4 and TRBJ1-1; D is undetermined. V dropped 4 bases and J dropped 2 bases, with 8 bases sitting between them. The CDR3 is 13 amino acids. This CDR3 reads CASSYDINTEAFF. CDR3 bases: TGTGCCAGCAGTTATGACATCAACACTGAAGCTTTCTTT.

The CDR3 nucleotides read TGTGCCAGCAGTTTGTGGTTTTCGGGCGGAGGGAACTATGGCTACACCTTC. It translates to CASSLWFSGGGNYGYTF. V usage is TRBV28 and J usage is TRBJ1-2; D gene uncertain. Trimming removed 3 bases from V and 2 bases from J, with 19 bases in between. CDR3 length: 17 residues. Germline V gives CDR1 MDHEN, CDR2 SYDVKM.

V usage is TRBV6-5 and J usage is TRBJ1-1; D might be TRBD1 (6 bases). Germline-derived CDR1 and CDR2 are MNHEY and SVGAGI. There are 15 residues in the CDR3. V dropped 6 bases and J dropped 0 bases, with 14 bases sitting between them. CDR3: CASRDPGGMNTEAFF. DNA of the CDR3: TGTGCCAGCAGGGATCCGGGGGGCATGAACACTGAAGCTTTCTTT.

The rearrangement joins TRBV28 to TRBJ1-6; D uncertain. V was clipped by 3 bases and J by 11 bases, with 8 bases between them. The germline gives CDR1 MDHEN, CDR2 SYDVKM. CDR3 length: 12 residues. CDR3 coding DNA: TGTGCCAGCAGTTTGGCGAGGACACCCCTCCACTTT. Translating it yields CASSLARTPLHF.

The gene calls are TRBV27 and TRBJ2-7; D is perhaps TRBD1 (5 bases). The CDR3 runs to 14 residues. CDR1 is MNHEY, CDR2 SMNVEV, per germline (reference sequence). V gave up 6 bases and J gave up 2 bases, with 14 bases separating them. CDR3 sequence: CASRRTGGPYEQYF. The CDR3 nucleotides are TGTGCCAGCAGAAGAACAGGCGGCCCCTACGAGCAGTACTTC.

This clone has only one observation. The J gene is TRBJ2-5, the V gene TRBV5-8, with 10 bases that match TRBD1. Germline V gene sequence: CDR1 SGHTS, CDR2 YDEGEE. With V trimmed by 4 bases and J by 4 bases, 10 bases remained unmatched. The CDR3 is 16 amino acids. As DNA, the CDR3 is TGTGCCAGCAGCACGGAGGGACAGGGGTATGGAGAGACCCAGTACTTC. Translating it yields CASSTEGQGYGETQYF.

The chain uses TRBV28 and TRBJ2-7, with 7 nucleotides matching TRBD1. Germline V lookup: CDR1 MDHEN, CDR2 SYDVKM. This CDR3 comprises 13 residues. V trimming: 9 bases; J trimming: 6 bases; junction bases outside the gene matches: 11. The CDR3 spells CASRQGAYLEQYF. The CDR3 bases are TGTGCCAGTCGACAGGGAGCCTACCTCGAGCAGTACTTC.

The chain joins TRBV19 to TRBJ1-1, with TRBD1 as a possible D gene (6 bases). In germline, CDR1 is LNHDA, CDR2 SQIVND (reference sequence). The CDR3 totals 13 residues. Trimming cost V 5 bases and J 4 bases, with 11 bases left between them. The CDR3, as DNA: TGTGCCAGTAGTCCAACAGGGTTCACTGAAGCTTTCTTT. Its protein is CASSPTGFTEAFF.